Given below is one T cell receptor beta chain in context. Its specific antigen is unknown. No much larger clone is present one base from it, and per-base qualities are unavailable. This specimen belongs to a study of shared clonotypes between healthy human individuals (dated by TCRdb to 2018 to 2021). Regarding the research as a whole: The cohort comprised a couple of women and a few men aged 18 to 49 years. Different laboratories and diverse techniques were used to prepare libraries and sequence TCR repertoires, to increase sequencing depth and limit assay-specific biases. The study deeply sequenced blood TCR repertoires of about 5 healthy adults to estimate repertoire size and the extent of clonotype sharing between individuals. Leukapheresis yielded between about 0.94 and 8.9 billion PBMCs per donor. General findings and caveats noted by the study authors: Sampling was limited to blood, and TCR repertoires in tissue likely differ from TCR repertoires in blood. Because the study included only a small number of donors, the genetic and exposure-history diversity represented was limited. Based on pairwise subsampling, the degree of clonotype sharing among donors was expected to be affected by sequencing depth.

The donors were healthy, HIV-negative adults with no recently reported acute infections or vaccinations. All donors were Caucasian adults living in Nashville, Tennessee, USA. For unsorted samples, tens of millions of PBMCs were counted, and genomic DNA was extracted using the QIAamp DNA Blood Mini kit. Blood was obtained by leukapheresis, after which PBMCs were separated by Ficoll-Histopaque density gradient centrifugation and cryopreserved in liquid nitrogen vapor phase. Using the deep immunoSEQ assay, TCR CDR3 regions were amplified from genomic DNA by multiplex PCR. Genomic DNA extracted from each cell subset was distributed evenly over all wells of several immunoSEQ 96-well plates, and each plate served as one replicate. For unsorted PBMC, around 330 ng genomic DNA, equal to tens of thousands of T cell genomes, was loaded into each replicate PCR. Ten immunoSEQ deep assay plates were used to sequence the unsorted PBMC genomic DNA. Purified libraries were measured with a Qubit 3.0 fluorometer, size-checked on a Bioanalyzer 2100, and measured again with the KAPA Library Quantification kit. Every immunoSEQ 96-well plate was sequenced on a separate single-read 150-cycle Illumina NextSeq 550 flow cell. Turning to the authors' computational methods: Because only junctional sequences without quality scores were contained in the immunoSEQ output, filtering matching that applied to full-length reads could not be performed. Sequences were annotated with PyIR, a Python wrapper for IgBLAST v1.9, using IMGT germline references to assign V/J genes and CDR3. Reads were removed for weak V/J assignments (E-value above 1e-6), missing CDR3, stop codons, out-of-frame junctions, or ambiguous translated residues. V3J clonotypes were defined as sequences sharing an identical inferred V gene, J gene, and CDR3 amino acid sequence. Percentage overlap between repertoires was calculated by dividing the number of shared unique clonotypes by the size of the smaller repertoire. Richness of each repertoire was evaluated using RTK rarefaction, the Chao1 estimator, and Recon v2.1 estimates of unobserved clonotypes. TCRdb stores this immuneACCESS table with in-frame sequences only. Part of the clones is absent; in the studies checked, under half of the shortfall reflects unresolved V genes, and no reason is known for the rest. V and J calls and clone size follow that table, whereas D and trimming were derived from the DNA. The sample table lists about half a million clones, 65% to 85% of them with a count of one. About 13% of the sample is in the top ten clones.

The sequencing sample was made of PBMCs. The sequence was collected from a woman aged 40 to 55 in good health. Some clones in this sample may be carry-over from other donors' samples.

The bases read TGCGCCAGCAGCTTGGGGCAGATCAATGAGCAGTTCTTC. It specifies CASSLGQINEQFF. Recombination connected TRBV5-1 to TRBJ2-1; no confident D gene assignment can be made. Between the V and J ends, shortened by 0 bases and 6 bases respectively, the junction contains 7 bases. The cysteine opens and the phenylalanine closes a CDR3 of 13 amino acids. The sequence is cut down to CDR3 DNA, 39 bases in frame from base 1. CDR1 and CDR2, per the germline V gene, are SGHRS and YFSETQ.